The present TCR beta chain was sequenced within a study of Graves' ophthalmopathy and Graves' hyperthyroidism. Trimming left V 7 bases short and J 5 bases short, with 9 bases between. The germline V gene encodes CDR1 SGDLS and CDR2 YYNGEE. This CDR3 is 12 amino acids long. As the template, RNA transcripts were used to amplify TCR beta CDR3 regions. The workflow started with a first-round RT-PCR run with HTBI primers and then moved on to a second-round multiplex PCR. TCRdb fed the multiplex PCR reads into MiXCR, producing one record per CDR3 protein. The data contain about 380,000 distinct CDR3 sequences, 15% of them seen just once; the ten biggest clones take up roughly 7%. The sample holds many counts of this clonotype.

The sample consisted of peripheral blood. The V call is TRBV9, the J call TRBJ2-2; no definite D call. This clonotype originated in a woman younger than 35 with stable Graves' hyperthyroidism. The CDR3 region has the DNA TGTGCCAGCGGCGCTTCGACCGGGGAGCTGTTTTTT. This sequence encodes CASGASTGELFF.